These 8 T cell receptor beta chains share one sample of origin, sequenced in a study of shared clonotypes between healthy human individuals. The method was immunoSEQ multiplex PCR; TCRdb's version includes in-frame clones alone and lacks a portion of them. The sample has 2,500,000 or so clones; over 85% are singletons. Sequences were obtained from naive CD4+ T cells from PBMCs. Subset denoted: CD45RA+ positively selected. The receptors stem from a man aged 18-30 years in good health. Some clones in this sample may be carry-over from other donors' samples.

Comment on this clone: The junction departs from germline at one end; a sequencing error may be responsible. This chain connects TRBV20-1 to TRBJ1-2; D gene unclear. Germline values: CDR1 DFQATT, CDR2 SNEGSKA (reference sequence). The length of the CDR3 is 8 residues. CDR3 protein: CSARENAF. CDR3 DNA sequence: TGCAGTGCTAGGGAGAATGCCTTC.

This chain uses TRBV7-3 with TRBJ2-3, with a tentative D call TRBD2 (6 bases). CDR3 length: 15 residues. Trimming took 2 bases from V and 5 from J, leaving 14 bases between them. From germline, CDR1 is SGHTA and CDR2 FQGTGA. This CDR3 is CASSLLGTGKDTQYF. DNA for the CDR3: TGTGCCAGCAGCTTATTGGGGACTGGGAAAGATACGCAGTATTTT.

A word on this clone: The sample contains more than one DNA sequence encoding this CDR3. The chain is built from TRBV30 and TRBJ1-4; D unclear. Germline V lookup: CDR1 GTSNPN, CDR2 SVGIG (reference sequence). V was pared by 0 bases and J by 7 bases, with 3 bases between. This CDR3 has 11 residues. Written as DNA, the CDR3 is TGTGCCTGGAGTGTTAGTGAAAAACTGTTTTTT. This gives the protein CAWSVSEKLFF.

J is TRBJ1-4 and V is TRBV28; D perhaps matches TRBD1 (6 bases). CDR1 and CDR2 from the germline V gene are MDHEN and SYDVKM. Trimming removed 5 bases at V and 7 bases at J, with 17 bases between. The CDR3 extends over 15 amino acids. Written as DNA, the CDR3 is TGTGCCAGCAGTGCCCCGGGGGCCCAAGGTGAAAAACTGTTTTTT. This codes for CASSAPGAQGEKLFF. The whole variable domain, remainder taken from reference TRBV28 and TRBJ1-4, is DVKVTQSSRYLVKRTGEKVFLECVQDMDHENMFWYRQDPGLGLRLIYFSYDVKMKEKGDIPEGYSVSREKKERFSLILESASTNQTSMYLCASSAPGAQGEKLFFGSGTQLSVL.

The chain links TRBV5-6 to TRBJ1-6; D unclear. The CDR3 has 15 residues. CDR1 and CDR2 from the germline V gene are SGHDT and YYEEEE. The V and J ends lost 4 bases and 10 bases respectively, with 18 bases between them. The CDR3 is CASSPNPTEKSPLHF. For the CDR3, the DNA is TGTGCCAGCAGCCCTAACCCAACAGAAAAGTCACCCCTCCACTTT.

The chain has TRBV10-3 and TRBJ1-5, with 7 bases matching TRBD1. The CDR3 loop spans 15 amino acids. From germline, CDR1 is ENHRY and CDR2 SYGVKD. V was clipped by 4 bases and J by 1 base; unmatched bases: 4. CDR3 sequence (DNA): TGTGCCATCAGTGGATCCAGGGGGAGCAATCAGCCCCAGCATTTT. It yields the protein CAISGSRGSNQPQHF.

This clone has just one count. The chain links TRBV9 to TRBJ2-7; D is undetermined. This CDR3 has 15 amino acids. Trimming left V 1 base short and J 0 bases short, with 11 bases between. The germline V gene encodes CDR1 SGDLS and CDR2 YYNGEE. CDR3 residues: CASSVKGSSSYEQYF. The CDR3 region has the DNA TGTGCCAGCAGCGTAAAGGGCTCCAGCTCCTACGAGCAGTACTTC.

This clone has just one count. The chain employs TRBV28 and TRBJ1-2; D remains ambiguous. The germline gives CDR1 MDHEN, CDR2 SYDVKM. V lost 4 bases, J lost 6 bases, and 9 bases lay in between. There are 12 residues in the CDR3. CDR3 sequence: CASSWGLNGYTF. The CDR3 coding sequence is TGTGCCAGCAGTTGGGGTCTTAATGGCTACACCTTC.